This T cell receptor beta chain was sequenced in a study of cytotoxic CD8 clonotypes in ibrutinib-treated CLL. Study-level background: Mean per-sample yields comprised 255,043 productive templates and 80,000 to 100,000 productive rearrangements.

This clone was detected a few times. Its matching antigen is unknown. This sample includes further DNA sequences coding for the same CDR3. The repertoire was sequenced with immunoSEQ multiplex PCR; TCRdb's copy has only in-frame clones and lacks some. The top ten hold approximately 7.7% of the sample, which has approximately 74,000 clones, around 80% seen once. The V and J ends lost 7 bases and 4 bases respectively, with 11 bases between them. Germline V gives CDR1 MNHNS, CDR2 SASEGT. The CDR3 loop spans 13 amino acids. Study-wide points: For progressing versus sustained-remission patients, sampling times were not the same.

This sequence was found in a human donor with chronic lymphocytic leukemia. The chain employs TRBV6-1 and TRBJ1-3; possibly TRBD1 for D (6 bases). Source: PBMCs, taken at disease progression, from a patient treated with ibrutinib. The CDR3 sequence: CASKGGSGNTIYF. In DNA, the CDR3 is TGTGCCAGCAAAGGGGGGAGCGGAAACACCATATATTTT.